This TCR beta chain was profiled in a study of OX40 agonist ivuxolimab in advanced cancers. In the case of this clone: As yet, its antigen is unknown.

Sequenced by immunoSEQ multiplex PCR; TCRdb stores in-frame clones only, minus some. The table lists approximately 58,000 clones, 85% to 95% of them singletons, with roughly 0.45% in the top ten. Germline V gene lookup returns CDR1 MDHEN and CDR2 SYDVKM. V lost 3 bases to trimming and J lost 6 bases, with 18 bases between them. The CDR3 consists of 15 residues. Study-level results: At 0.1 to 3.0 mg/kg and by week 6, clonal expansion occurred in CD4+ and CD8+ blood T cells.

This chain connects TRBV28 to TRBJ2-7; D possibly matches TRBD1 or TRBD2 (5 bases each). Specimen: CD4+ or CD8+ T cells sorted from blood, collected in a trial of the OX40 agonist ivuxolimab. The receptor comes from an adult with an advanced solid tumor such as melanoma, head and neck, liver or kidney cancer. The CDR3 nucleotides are TGTGCCAGCAGTTTGGTGGGACCGAAGTCTCGCGAGCAGTACTTC. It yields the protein CASSLVGPKSREQYF. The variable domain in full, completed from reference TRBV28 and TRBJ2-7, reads DVKVTQSSRYLVKRTGEKVFLECVQDMDHENMFWYRQDPGLGLRLIYFSYDVKMKEKGDIPEGYSVSREKKERFSLILESASTNQTSMYLCASSLVGPKSREQYFGPGTRLTVT.